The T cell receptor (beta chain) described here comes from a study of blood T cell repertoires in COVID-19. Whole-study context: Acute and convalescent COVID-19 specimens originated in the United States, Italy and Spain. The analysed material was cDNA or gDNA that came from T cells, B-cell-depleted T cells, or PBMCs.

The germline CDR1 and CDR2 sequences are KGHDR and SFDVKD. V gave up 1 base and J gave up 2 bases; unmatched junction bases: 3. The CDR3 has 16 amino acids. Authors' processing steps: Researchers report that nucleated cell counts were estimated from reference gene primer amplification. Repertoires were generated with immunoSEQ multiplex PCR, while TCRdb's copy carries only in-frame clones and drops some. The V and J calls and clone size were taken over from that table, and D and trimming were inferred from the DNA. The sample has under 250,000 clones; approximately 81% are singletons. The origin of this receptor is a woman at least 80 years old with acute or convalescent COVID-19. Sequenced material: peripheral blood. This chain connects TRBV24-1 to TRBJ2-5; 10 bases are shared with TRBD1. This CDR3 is CATSDLGTGEQETQYF. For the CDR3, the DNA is TGTGCCACCAGTGATTTAGGGACAGGGGAGCAAGAGACCCAGTACTTC.